This T cell receptor beta chain was found in a study of cytomegalovirus exposure and HLA in healthy donors. Findings of the study overall: Looking again later, the authors saw that most CMV-associated TCR beta chains seemed HLA-restricted. V- and J-gene trimming in TCR beta was tied to a missense DCLRE1C variant by an analysis performed later.

The CDR3 contains 15 residues. Germline V lookup: CDR1 SGHTA, CDR2 FQGNSA. The germline V and J ends were trimmed by 2 bases and 3 bases, with 13 bases remaining between them. In regard to this clone: What it binds is not known.

PCR primers comprised 60 Vbeta and 13 Jbeta primers. Clones were sequenced by immunoSEQ multiplex PCR, and TCRdb holds only the in-frame ones, with some missing. Found here are roughly 190,000 clones, approximately 78% of them singletons; the top ten hold about 0.84%. V gene TRBV7-2 combines with J gene TRBJ1-2, with D maybe TRBD1 (5 bases). The specimen sequenced was PBMCs. The sequence was obtained from a woman in her late teens or twenties in good health and CMV-seronegative. CDR3 DNA: TGTGCCAGCAGCTTAATAACAGGAGCCGACTATGGCTACACCTTC. This sequence encodes CASSLITGADYGYTF.